This T cell receptor (beta chain) originates from a study of T cell repertoires and Cas9 in healthy adults. About the study: Characterization of SpCas9-reactive CD4 and CD8 T cells covered multi-effector potency, cytotoxicity and lineage. Study conclusions and caveats: In vitro, SpCas9-reactive Tregs were reported to curb effector T cell proliferation and function.

The CDR3 is made up of 13 amino acids. CDR1 is SNHLY and CDR2 is FYNNEI in the germline V gene. V was clipped by 4 bases and J by 4 bases, with 10 bases between them. A single count supports this clone. Its antigen remains unidentified. The assay was immunoSEQ multiplex PCR, and TCRdb's table has in-frame clones only and misses some. Among some 15,000 clones listed, roughly nine tenths were seen once. The chain links TRBV2 to TRBJ1-2, with D possibly TRBD1 on 5 matching bases. The sequence came from a human donor in good health. What was sequenced was Tregs (CD4+, CD25+, CD127-, CD137-, CD154-) from PBMCs; culture status not recorded. This CDR3 is CASSAGTTYGYTF. The CDR3 DNA sequence: TGTGCCAGCAGTGCCGGGACCACCTATGGCTACACCTTC.